Following are 2 T cell receptor beta chains from one sample sequenced in a study of T cell responses to AZD1222 COVID-19 vaccine. Sequencing used immunoSEQ multiplex PCR; TCRdb keeps in-frame clones, though not all of them. The table shows just under 35,000 clones, with 86% occurring only once. The sample in question was peripheral blood, obtained 28 days after the second AZD1222 dose. All receptors derive from an adult who received the AZD1222 COVID-19 vaccine.

In its sample, this clone was seen once. The chain employs TRBV19 and TRBJ2-5, with D perhaps assigned TRBD1 or TRBD2 (5 bases each). Germline CDR1 is LNHDA and CDR2 is SQIVND (reference sequence). V was clipped by 6 bases and J by 7 bases, with 12 bases between them. CDR3 length: 12 residues. The CDR3 nucleotides are TGTGCCAGTAGCAGGGACCTGGGGACCCAGTACTTC. Protein: CASSRDLGTQYF.

This clone was observed a single time. The chain links TRBV18 to TRBJ2-2; D remains ambiguous. From germline, CDR1 is KGHSH and CDR2 LQKENI. Trimming stripped 3 bases from V and 4 bases from J, with 9 bases between. The CDR3 totals 14 residues. CDR3 nucleotides: TGTGCCAGCTCACCTTTAGCAAGCACCGGGGAGCTGTTTTTT. As protein: CASSPLASTGELFF.